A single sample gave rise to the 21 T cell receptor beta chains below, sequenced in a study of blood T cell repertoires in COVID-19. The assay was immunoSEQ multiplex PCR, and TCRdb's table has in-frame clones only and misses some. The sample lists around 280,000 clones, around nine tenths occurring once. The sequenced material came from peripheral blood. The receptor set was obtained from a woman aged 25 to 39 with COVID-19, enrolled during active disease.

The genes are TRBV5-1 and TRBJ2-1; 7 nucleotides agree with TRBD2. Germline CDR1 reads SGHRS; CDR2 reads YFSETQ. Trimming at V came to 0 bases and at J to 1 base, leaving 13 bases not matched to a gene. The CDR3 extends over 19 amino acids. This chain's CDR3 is CASSLEGLLPVASYNEQFF. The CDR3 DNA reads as TGCGCCAGCAGCTTGGAGGGACTACTCCCGGTGGCGTCCTACAATGAGCAGTTCTTC.

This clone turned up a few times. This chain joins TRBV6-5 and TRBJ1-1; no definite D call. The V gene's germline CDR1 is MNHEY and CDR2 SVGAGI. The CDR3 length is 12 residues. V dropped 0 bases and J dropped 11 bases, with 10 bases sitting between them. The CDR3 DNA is TGTGCCAGCAGTTACTCAGGGAGGGAGGCTTTCTTT. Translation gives CASSYSGREAFF.

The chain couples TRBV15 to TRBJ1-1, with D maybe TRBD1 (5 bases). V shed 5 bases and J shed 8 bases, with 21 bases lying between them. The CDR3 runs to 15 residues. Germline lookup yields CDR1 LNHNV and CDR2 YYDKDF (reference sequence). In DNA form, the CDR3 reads TGTGCCACCAGCCCCACCTCGGGGGGACTGAAGGAAGCTTTCTTT. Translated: CATSPTSGGLKEAFF.

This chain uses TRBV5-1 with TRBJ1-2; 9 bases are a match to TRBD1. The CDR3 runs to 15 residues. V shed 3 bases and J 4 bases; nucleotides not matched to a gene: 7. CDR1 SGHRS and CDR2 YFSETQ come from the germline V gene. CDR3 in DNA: TGCGCCAGCAGCTCGGACAGGGGTTTGGGCTATGGCTACACCTTC. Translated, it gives CASSSDRGLGYGYTF.

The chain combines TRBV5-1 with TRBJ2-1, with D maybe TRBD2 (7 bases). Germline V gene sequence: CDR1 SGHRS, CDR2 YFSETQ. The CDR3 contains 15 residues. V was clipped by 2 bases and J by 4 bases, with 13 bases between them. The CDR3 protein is CASSLVRGGYNEQFF. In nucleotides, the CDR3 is TGCGCCAGCAGCTTAGTTAGGGGGGGTTACAATGAGCAGTTCTTC.

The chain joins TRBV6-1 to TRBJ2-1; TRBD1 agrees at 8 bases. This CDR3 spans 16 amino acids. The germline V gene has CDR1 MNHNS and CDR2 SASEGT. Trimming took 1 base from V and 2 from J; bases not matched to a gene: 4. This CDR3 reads CASSEGARGPYNEQFF. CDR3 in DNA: TGTGCCAGCAGTGAAGGGGCCAGGGGGCCCTACAATGAGCAGTTCTTC.

CDR3 nucleotides: TGTGCCAGCGGGGCCCACAACAACAATGAGCAGTTCTTC. Residues: CASGAHNNNEQFF. The chain recombines TRBV3-1 (or the pseudogene TRBV3-2) with TRBJ2-1; possible D gene TRBD1, 5 bases. Germline loops: CDR1 LGHDT, CDR2 YNNKEL (reference sequence). Trimming shortened V by 8 bases and J by 5 bases, and 13 bases separated the two germline ends. The length of the CDR3 is 13 residues.

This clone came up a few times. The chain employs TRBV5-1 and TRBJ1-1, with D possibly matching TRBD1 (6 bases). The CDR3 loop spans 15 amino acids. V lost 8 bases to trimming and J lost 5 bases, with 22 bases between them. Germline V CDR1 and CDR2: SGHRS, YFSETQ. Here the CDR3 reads CASMPVTGGITEAFF. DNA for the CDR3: TGCGCCAGTATGCCAGTGACAGGCGGCATTACTGAAGCTTTCTTT.

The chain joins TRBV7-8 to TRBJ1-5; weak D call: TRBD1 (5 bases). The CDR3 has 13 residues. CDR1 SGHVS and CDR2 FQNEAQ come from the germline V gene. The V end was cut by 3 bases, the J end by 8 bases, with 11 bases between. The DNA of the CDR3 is TGTGCCAGCAGCTTTCGGGGGAGGGAGCCCCAGCATTTT. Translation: CASSFRGREPQHF.

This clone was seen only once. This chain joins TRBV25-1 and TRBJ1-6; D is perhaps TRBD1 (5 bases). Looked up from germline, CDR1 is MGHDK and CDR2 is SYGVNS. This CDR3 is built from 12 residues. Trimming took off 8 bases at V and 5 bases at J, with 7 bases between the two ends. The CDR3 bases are TGTGCCAGCGAAGGGGATAATTCACCCCTCCACTTT. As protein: CASEGDNSPLHF.

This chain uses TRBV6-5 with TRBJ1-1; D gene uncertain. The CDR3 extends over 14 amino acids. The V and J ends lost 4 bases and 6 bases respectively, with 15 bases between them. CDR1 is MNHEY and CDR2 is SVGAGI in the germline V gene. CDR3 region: CASSSGPIGAEAFF. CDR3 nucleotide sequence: TGTGCCAGCAGTTCCGGGCCCATCGGGGCTGAAGCTTTCTTT.

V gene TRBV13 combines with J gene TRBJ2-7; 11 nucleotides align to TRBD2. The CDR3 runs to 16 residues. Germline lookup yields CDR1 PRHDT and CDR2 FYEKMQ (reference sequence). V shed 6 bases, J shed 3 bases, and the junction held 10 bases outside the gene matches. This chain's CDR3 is CASRRQFSGGVYEQYF. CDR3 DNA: TGTGCCAGCAGGCGACAATTTAGCGGGGGGGTCTACGAGCAGTACTTC. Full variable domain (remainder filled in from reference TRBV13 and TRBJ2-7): AAGVIQSPRHLIKEKRETATLKCYPIPRHDTVYWYQQGPGQDPQFLISFYEKMQSDKGSIPDRFSAQQFSDYHSELNMSSLELGDSALYFCASRRQFSGGVYEQYFGPGTRLTVT.

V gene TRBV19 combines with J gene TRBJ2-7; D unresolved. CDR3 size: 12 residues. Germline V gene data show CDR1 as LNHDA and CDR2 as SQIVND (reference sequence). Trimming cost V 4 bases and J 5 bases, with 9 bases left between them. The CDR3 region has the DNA TGTGCCAGTAGTACAGGCCCCGACGAGCAGTACTTC. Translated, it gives CASSTGPDEQYF.

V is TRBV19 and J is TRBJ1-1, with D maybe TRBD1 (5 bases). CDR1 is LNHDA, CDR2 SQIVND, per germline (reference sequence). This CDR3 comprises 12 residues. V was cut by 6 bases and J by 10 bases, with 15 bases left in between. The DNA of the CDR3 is TGTGCCAGTAGGAACGGGGGGTTTGGAGCTTTCTTT. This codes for CASRNGGFGAFF.

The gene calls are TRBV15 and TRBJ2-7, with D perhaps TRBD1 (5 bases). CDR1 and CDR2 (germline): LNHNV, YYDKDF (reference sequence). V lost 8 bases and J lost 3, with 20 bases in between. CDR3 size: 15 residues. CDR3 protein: CATSNSRAGRYEQYF. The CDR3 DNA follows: TGTGCCACCTCAAATTCCAGGGCAGGGCGCTACGAGCAGTACTTC.

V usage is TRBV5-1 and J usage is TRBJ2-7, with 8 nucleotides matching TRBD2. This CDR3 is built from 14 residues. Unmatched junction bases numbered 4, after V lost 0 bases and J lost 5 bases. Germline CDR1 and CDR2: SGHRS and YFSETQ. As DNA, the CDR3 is TGCGCCAGCAGCTTGGACCGGGGGGGTAACGAGCAGTACTTC. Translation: CASSLDRGGNEQYF. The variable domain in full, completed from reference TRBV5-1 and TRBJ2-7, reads KAGVTQTPRYLIKTRGQQVTLSCSPISGHRSVSWYQQTPGQGLQFLFEYFSETQRNKGNFPGRFSGRQFSNSRSEMNVSTLELGDSALYLCASSLDRGGNEQYFGPGTRLTVT.

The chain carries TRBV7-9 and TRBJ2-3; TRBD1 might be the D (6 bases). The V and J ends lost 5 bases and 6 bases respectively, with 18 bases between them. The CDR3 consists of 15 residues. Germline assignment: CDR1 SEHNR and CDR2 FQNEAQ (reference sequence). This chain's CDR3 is CASSPREGGSDTQYF. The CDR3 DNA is TGTGCCAGCAGCCCGAGGGAAGGGGGTAGTGATACGCAGTATTTT. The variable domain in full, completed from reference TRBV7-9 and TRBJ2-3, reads DTGVSQNPRHKITKRGQNVTFRCDPISEHNRLYWYRQTLGQGPEFLTYFQNEAQLEKSRLLSDRFSAERPKGSFSTLEIQRTEQGDSAMYLCASSPREGGSDTQYFGPGTRLTVL.

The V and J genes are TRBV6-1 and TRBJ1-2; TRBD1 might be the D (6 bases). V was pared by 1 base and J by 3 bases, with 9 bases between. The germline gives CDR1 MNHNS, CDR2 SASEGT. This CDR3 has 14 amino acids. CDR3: CASSEGTVYYGYTF. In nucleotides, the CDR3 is TGTGCCAGCAGTGAAGGGACAGTCTACTATGGCTACACCTTC.

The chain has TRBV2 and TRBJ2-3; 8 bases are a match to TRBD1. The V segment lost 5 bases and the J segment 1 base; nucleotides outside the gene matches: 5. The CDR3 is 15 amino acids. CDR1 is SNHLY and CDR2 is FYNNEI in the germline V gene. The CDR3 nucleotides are TGTGCCAGCAGTCCGCAGGGGGCGCGCACAGATACGCAGTATTTT. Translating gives CASSPQGARTDTQYF.

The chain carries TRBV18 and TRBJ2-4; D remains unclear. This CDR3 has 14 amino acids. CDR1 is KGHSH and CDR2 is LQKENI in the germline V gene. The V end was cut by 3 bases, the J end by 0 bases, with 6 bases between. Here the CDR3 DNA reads TGTGCCAGCTCACCGTCTTCAGCCAAAAACATTCAGTACTTC. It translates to CASSPSSAKNIQYF. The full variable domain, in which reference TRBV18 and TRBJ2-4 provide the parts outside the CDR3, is NAGVMQNPRHLVRRRGQEARLRCSPMKGHSHVYWYRQLPEEGLKFMVYLQKENIIDESGMPKERFSAEFPKEGPSILRIQQVVRGDSAAYFCASSPSSAKNIQYFGAGTRLSVL.

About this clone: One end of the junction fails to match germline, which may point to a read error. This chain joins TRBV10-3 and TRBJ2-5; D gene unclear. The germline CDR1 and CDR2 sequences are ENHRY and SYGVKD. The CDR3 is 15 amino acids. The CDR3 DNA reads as TGTGCCATCAGTGAGTCCTCCCATATCCAAGAGAACCAGTACTTC. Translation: CAISESSHIQENQYF.